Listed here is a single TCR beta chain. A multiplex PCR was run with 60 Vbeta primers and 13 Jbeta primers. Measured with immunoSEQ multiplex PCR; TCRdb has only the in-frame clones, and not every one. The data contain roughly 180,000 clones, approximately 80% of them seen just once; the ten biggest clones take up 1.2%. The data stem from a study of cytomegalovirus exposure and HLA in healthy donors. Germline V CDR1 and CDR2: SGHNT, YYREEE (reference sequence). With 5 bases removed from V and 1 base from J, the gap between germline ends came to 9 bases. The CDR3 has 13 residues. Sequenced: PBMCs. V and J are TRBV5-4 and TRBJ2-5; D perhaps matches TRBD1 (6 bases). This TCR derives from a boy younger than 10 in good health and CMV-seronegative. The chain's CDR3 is CASRWDTQETQYF. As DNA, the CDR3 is TGTGCCAGCAGGTGGGACACCCAAGAGACCCAGTACTTC.